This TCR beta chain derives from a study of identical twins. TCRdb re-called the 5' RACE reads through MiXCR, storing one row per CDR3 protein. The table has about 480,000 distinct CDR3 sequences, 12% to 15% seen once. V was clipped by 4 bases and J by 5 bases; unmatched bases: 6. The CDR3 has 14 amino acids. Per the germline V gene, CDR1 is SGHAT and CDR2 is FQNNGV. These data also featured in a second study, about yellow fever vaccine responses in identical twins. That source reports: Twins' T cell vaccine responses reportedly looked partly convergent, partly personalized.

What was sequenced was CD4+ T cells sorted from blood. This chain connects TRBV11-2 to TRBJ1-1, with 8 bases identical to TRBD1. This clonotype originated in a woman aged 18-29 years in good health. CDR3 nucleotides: TGTGCCAGCAGCTCAGACAGGGGAGGAACTGAAGCTTTCTTT. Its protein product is CASSSDRGGTEAFF.